The rows below give T cell receptor beta chains drawn from one sample of a study of blood T cell repertoires in COVID-19. The repertoire was sequenced with immunoSEQ multiplex PCR; TCRdb's copy has only in-frame clones and lacks some. The table has some 320,000 clones, more than 90% seen once. The sample taken for sequencing was PBMCs or T cells enriched from blood (not recorded which). The source of these receptors is a young woman who had been exposed to COVID-19. CDR3s include the opening cysteine and the closing phenylalanine or tryptophan. A D gene is named only where the DNA matches it firmly. Clone size is given for some rows only: seen once, a few or many times, or a class if the clone is expanded.

once TRBD2 TRBJ2-7 TRBV11-2 CASSPHSGAYEQYF TGTGCCAGCAGCCCCCATAGCGGGGCCTACGAGCAGTACTTC
- - TRBJ1-1 TRBV30 CAWQGATGAFF TGTGCCTGGCAAGGGGCCACGGGAGCTTTCTTT
- - TRBJ1-2 TRBV27 CASSLIRDSYNYGYTF TGTGCCAGCAGTCTAATCAGGGACTCATATAACTATGGCTACACCTTC
- - TRBJ1-2 TRBV2 CASSEDGYGYTF TGTGCCAGCAGTGAAGACGGGTATGGCTACACCTTC
- - TRBJ1-1 TRBV30 CAWGVGGNTEAFF TGTGCCTGGGGGGTCGGGGGGAACACTGAAGCTTTCTTT
- TRBD1 TRBJ1-1 TRBV7-9 CASSIEYNRGNTEAFF TGTGCCAGCAGCATCGAATACAACAGGGGGAACACTGAAGCTTTCTTT
- - TRBJ2-1 TRBV5-1 CASSLGQGGYNEQFF TGCGCCAGCAGCTTGGGGCAGGGGGGTTACAATGAGCAGTTCTTC
- - TRBJ1-5 TRBV19 CASSIVRQPQHF TGTGCCAGTAGTATAGTGAGGCAGCCCCAGCATTTT
- TRBD1 TRBJ2-2 TRBV5-1 CASSSPDRGNTGELFF TGCGCCAGCAGCTCCCCGGACAGGGGGAACACCGGGGAGCTGTTTTTT
- - TRBJ1-5 TRBV21-1 CASIPIGGKLGNQPQHF TGTGCCAGCATCCCAATAGGAGGTAAACTTGGCAATCAGCCCCAGCATTTT
- TRBD1 TRBJ1-6 TRBV2 CASSEEGDRGHSPLHF TGTGCCAGCAGTGAAGAGGGGGACAGGGGACATTCACCCCTCCACTTT
- - TRBJ1-5 TRBV5-6 CASSLGGPRNQPQHF TGTGCCAGCAGCTTGGGTGGGCCCCGTAATCAGCCCCAGCATTTT
- TRBD2 TRBJ2-1 TRBV5-1 CASSWTSPYYNEQFF TGCGCCAGCAGCTGGACTAGTCCGTATTACAATGAGCAGTTCTTC
- - TRBJ2-1 TRBV27 CASSLIRYNEQFF TGTGCCAGCAGCCTCATCCGGTACAATGAGCAGTTCTTC
- - TRBJ1-1 TRBV6-5 CASSPRVGTEAFF TGTGCCAGCAGTCCGAGGGTGGGCACTGAAGCTTTCTTT
- - TRBJ1-1 TRBV7-2 CASSFTLATLNTEAFF TGTGCCAGCAGCTTTACGTTGGCGACACTGAACACTGAAGCTTTCTTT
- - TRBJ2-1 TRBV19 CASLSYNEQFF TGTGCCAGTCTATCCTACAATGAGCAGTTCTTC
- - TRBJ1-1 TRBV6-1 CASSEGGLNTEAFF TGTGCCAGCAGTGAGGGAGGCTTGAACACTGAAGCTTTCTTT
- - TRBJ2-1 TRBV4-1 CASSQYNLRQSSYNEQFF TGCGCCAGCAGCCAGTATAACCTGCGACAGAGCTCCTACAATGAGCAGTTCTTC
- TRBD1 TRBJ2-3 TRBV29-1 CSYSDRGRLDTQYF TGCAGCTACTCGGACAGGGGGCGCTTAGATACGCAGTATTTT
- TRBD1 TRBJ2-2 TRBV5-1 CASRRTGELTGELFF TGCGCCAGCAGACGTACAGGGGAACTTACCGGGGAGCTGTTTTTT
- - TRBJ1-5 TRBV4-2 CASSRGGNQPQHF TGTGCCAGCAGCCGCGGGGGCAATCAGCCCCAGCATTTT
- - TRBJ1-5 TRBV6-1 CASSEATTGWPHQPQHF TGTGCCAGCAGTGAAGCCACCACAGGGTGGCCCCATCAGCCCCAGCATTTT
- TRBD1 TRBJ1-1 TRBV5-1 CASSAWDSFYTEAFF TGCGCCAGCAGCGCCTGGGACAGTTTTTACACTGAAGCTTTCTTT
once TRBD1 TRBJ2-1 TRBV24-1 CATSDPGGGEQFF TGTGCCACCAGTGACCCAGGGGGTGGGGAGCAGTTCTTC
- - TRBJ2-7 TRBV5-1 CASSTQGPTYEQYF TGCGCCAGCAGCACGCAGGGGCCTACCTACGAGCAGTACTTC